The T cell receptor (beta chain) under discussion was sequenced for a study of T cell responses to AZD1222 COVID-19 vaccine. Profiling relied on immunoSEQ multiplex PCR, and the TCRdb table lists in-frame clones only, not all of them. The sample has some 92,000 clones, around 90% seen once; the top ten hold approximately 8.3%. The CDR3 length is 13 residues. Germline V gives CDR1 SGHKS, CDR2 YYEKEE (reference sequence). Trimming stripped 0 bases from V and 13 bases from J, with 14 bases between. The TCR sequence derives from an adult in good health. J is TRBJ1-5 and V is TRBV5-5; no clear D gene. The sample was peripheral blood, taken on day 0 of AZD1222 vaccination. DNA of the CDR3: TGTGCCAGCAGCTTGGTTGGTCCCGTGGATCAGCATTTT. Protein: CASSLVGPVDQHF.